A single TCR beta chain is shown here with its context. This CDR3 spans 15 amino acids. V shed 0 bases, J shed 9 bases, and the junction held 5 bases outside the gene matches. Germline V gene data show CDR1 as MNHNS and CDR2 as SASEGT. The sample originates from a study of blood T cell repertoires in COVID-19. As for the study in general: PBMCs, B-cell-depleted T cells, or T cells provided the cDNA or gDNA that made up the material.

Authors' data handling: Cell counts per sample came from amplifying reference gene primers. The repertoire was sequenced with immunoSEQ multiplex PCR; TCRdb's copy has only in-frame clones and lacks some. V, J and clone size derive from that table, while D and trimming were established from the DNA sequence. Here the sample spans fewer than 200,000 clones, more than 60% being singletons. Source material: peripheral blood. The chain carries TRBV6-1 and TRBJ1-6; 7 positions match TRBD1. The TCR comes from a man between 65 and 85 years old with acute or convalescent COVID-19. The CDR3 DNA reads as TGTGCCAGCAGTGAAGCCTGGGACAGCACTTCACCCCTCCACTTT. Encoded protein: CASSEAWDSTSPLHF.